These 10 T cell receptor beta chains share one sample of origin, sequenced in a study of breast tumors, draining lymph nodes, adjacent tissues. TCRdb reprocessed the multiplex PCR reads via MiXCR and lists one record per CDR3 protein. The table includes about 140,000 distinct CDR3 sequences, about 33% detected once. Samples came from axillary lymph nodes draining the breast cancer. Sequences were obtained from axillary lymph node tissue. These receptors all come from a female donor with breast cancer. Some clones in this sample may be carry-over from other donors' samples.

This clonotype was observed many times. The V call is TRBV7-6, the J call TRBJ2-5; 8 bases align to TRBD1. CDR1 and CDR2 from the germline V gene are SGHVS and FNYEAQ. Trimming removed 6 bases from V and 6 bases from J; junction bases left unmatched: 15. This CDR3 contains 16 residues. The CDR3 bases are TGTGCCAGCAGTCATAATACAGGGGGAGCCCGTCAGACCCAGTACTTC. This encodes CASSHNTGGARQTQYF. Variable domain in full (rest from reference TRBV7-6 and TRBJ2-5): GAGVSQSPRYKVTKRGQDVALRCDPISGHVSLYWYRQALGQGPEFLTYFNYEAQQDKSGLPNDRFSAERPEGSISTLTIQRTEQRDSAMYRCASSHNTGGARQTQYFGPGTRLLVL.

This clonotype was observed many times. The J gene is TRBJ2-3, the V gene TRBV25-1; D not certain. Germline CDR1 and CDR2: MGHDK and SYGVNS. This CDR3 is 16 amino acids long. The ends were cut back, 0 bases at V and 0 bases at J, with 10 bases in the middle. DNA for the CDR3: TGTGCCAGCAGTGAATACGACATTCCTAGCACAGATACGCAGTATTTT. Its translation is CASSEYDIPSTDTQYF.

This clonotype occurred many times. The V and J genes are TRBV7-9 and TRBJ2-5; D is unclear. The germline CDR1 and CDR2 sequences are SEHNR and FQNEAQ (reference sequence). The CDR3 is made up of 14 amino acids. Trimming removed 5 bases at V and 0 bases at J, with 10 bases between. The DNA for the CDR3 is TGTGCCAGCAGCCCCCAGGAGTACCAAGAGACCCAGTACTTC. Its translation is CASSPQEYQETQYF.

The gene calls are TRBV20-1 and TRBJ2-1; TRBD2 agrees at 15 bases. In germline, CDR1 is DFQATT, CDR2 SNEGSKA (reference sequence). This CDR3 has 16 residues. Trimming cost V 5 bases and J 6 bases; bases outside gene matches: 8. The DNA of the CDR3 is TGCAGTGCTCCCGGGACTAGCGGGGGGACCCTCAATGAGCAGTTCTTC. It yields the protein CSAPGTSGGTLNEQFF.

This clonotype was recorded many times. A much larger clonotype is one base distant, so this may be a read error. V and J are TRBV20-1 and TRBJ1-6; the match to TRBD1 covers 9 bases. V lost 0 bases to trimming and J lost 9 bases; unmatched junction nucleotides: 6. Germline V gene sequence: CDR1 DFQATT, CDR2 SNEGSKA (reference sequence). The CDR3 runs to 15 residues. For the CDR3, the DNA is TGCAGTGCTAGAGATACAGGGGGCTACACTTCACCCCTCCACTTT. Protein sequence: CSARDTGGYTSPLHF.

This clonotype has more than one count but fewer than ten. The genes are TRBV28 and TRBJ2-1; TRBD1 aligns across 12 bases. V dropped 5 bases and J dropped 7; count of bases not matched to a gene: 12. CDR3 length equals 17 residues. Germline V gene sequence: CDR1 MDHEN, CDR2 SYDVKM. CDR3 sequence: CASSGGSGQGALNEQFF. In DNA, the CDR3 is TGTGCCAGCAGTGGGGGGTCGGGACAGGGGGCGCTGAATGAGCAGTTCTTC. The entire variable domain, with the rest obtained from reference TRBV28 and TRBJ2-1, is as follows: DVKVTQSSRYLVKRTGEKVFLECVQDMDHENMFWYRQDPGLGLRLIYFSYDVKMKEKGDIPEGYSVSREKKERFSLILESASTNQTSMYLCASSGGSGQGALNEQFFGPGTRLTVL.

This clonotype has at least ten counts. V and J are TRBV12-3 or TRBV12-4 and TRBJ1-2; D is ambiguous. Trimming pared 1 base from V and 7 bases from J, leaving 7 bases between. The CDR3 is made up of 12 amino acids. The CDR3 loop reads CASSLDGLGYTF. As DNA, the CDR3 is TGTGCCAGCAGTTTAGACGGTCTTGGCTACACCTTC.

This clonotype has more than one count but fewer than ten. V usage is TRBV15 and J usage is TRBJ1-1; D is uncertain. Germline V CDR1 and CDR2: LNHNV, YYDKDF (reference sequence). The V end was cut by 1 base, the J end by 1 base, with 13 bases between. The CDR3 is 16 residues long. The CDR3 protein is CATSRGAAYSNTEAFF. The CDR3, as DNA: TGTGCCACCAGCAGAGGGGCAGCTTATTCGAACACTGAAGCTTTCTTT.

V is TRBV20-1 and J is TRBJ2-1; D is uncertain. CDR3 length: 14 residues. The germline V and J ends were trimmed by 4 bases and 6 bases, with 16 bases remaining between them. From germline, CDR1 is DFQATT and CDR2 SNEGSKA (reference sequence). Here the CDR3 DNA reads TGCAGTGCTAATCAATTCCGGAAGGTCAATGAGCAGTTCTTC. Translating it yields CSANQFRKVNEQFF.

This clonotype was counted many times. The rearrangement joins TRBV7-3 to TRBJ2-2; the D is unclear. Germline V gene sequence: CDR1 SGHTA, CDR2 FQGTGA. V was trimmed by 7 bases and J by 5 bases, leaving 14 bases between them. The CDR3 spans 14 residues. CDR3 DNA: TGTGCCAGCACCCCCCAGGTGGGGACCGGGGAGCTGTTTTTT. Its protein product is CASTPQVGTGELFF.